The 22 T cell receptor beta chains below all came from one sample that was sequenced in a study of blood T cell repertoires in COVID-19. Clones were read by immunoSEQ multiplex PCR, and TCRdb kept only the in-frame ones, dropping some. The sample comprises about 220,000 clones, 75% to 90% of which are singletons, and 5.2% rests with the top ten. Sequencing input: peripheral blood. These receptors were collected from a woman in her sixties or seventies with COVID-19, enrolled during active disease.

Only one count was recorded for this clone. V and J are TRBV6-5 and TRBJ1-4, with TRBD1 as a possible D gene (6 bases). The CDR3 is 15 amino acids. Per germline, CDR1 MNHEY and CDR2 SVGAGI. V was shortened by 0 bases and J by 8 bases, with 13 bases between the two germline ends. CDR3 region: CASSYSQGRGEKLFF. DNA of the CDR3: TGTGCCAGCAGTTACTCCCAGGGGCGAGGGGAAAAACTGTTTTTT.

The chain has TRBV5-1 and TRBJ2-5; 8 bases fit TRBD2. The CDR3 has 13 amino acids. Germline V CDR1 and CDR2: SGHRS, YFSETQ. V lost 4 bases to trimming and J lost 3 bases; unmatched junction nucleotides: 2. CDR3 DNA sequence: TGCGCCAGCAGCAGCGGGAGCAAAGAGACCCAGTACTTC. It specifies CASSSGSKETQYF.

The genes are TRBV6-2 or TRBV6-3 and TRBJ2-2, with 11 nucleotides matching TRBD2. The CDR3 runs to 16 residues. CDR1 is MNHEY and CDR2 is SVGEGT in the germline V gene. V was pared by 6 bases and J by 9 bases, with 12 bases of the junction left unmatched. The CDR3 DNA reads TGTGCCAGCAGCCGTACCGGGACTAGCGGAAGAAGGGAGCTGTTTTTT. Translated, it gives CASSRTGTSGRRELFF.

This clone was detected a few times. This chain uses TRBV28 with TRBJ1-2; D not certain. In germline, CDR1 is MDHEN, CDR2 SYDVKM. The V and J ends lost 3 bases and 5 bases respectively, with 7 bases between them. The length of the CDR3 is 12 residues. DNA of the CDR3: TGTGCCAGCAGTTTCGTCCTTTATGGCTACACCTTC. Amino acid sequence: CASSFVLYGYTF.

V gene TRBV5-4 combines with J gene TRBJ1-2; D is possibly TRBD1 (5 bases). Trimming removed 4 bases at V and 4 bases at J, with 11 bases between. CDR3 length: 13 amino acids. Germline V gene lookup returns CDR1 SGHNT and CDR2 YYREEE (reference sequence). This CDR3 reads CASSPDSSYGYTF. CDR3 in DNA: TGTGCCAGCAGCCCCGACAGCTCCTATGGCTACACCTTC.

CDR3 amino acids: CASSYQGGREAFF. The CDR3 region has the DNA TGTGCCAGCAGTTACCAGGGTGGAAGAGAAGCTTTCTTT. The chain has TRBV6-5 and TRBJ1-1; TRBD1 might be the D (5 bases). Germline assignment: CDR1 MNHEY and CDR2 SVGAGI. Trimming took 2 bases from V and 8 from J, leaving 12 bases between them. This CDR3 spans 13 amino acids.

The chain couples TRBV24-1 to TRBJ2-3; perhaps TRBD2 as D (5 bases). The CDR3 runs to 13 residues. Germline-derived CDR1 and CDR2 are KGHDR and SFDVKD. The ends were cut back, 2 bases at V and 8 bases at J, with 10 bases in the middle. The chain's CDR3 is CATSDSFSVTQYF. CDR3 nucleotides: TGTGCCACCAGTGATTCATTTAGCGTTACGCAGTATTTT.

The rearrangement uses TRBV28 and TRBJ1-4; a weak D match, TRBD1 (5 bases). Trimming cost V 5 bases and J 7 bases, with 17 bases left between them. The CDR3 consists of 15 residues. CDR1 MDHEN and CDR2 SYDVKM come from the germline V gene. The CDR3 coding sequence is TGTGCCAGCAGTGCTCTGCCGGGGGGAAGTGAAAAACTGTTTTTT. Protein sequence: CASSALPGGSEKLFF.

The V gene is TRBV3-1 (or the pseudogene TRBV3-2), the J gene TRBJ1-6; 8 nucleotides line up with TRBD1. Germline V gene lookup returns CDR1 LGHDT and CDR2 YNNKEL (reference sequence). The CDR3 totals 16 residues. Trimming took 4 bases from V and 14 from J; bases not matched to a gene: 16. This CDR3 reads CASSRVTSTGEQALHF. CDR3 sequence (DNA): TGTGCCAGCAGCCGCGTTACGTCGACAGGGGAGCAGGCCCTCCACTTT.

The chain employs TRBV6-5 and TRBJ2-7, with D maybe TRBD2 (6 bases). CDR3 length equals 13 residues. The V end lost 11 bases, the J end lost 2 bases, and 16 bases lay between the germline ends. CDR1 is MNHEY and CDR2 is SVGAGI in the germline V gene. The CDR3: CASQTSPPYEQYF. The CDR3 region has the DNA TGTGCCTCTCAGACTAGTCCTCCCTACGAGCAGTACTTC.

This chain links TRBV5-6 with TRBJ2-1; possible D gene TRBD2, 5 bases. Germline V gene lookup returns CDR1 SGHDT and CDR2 YYEEEE. V was pared by 1 base and J by 0 bases, with 14 bases between. CDR3 length: 17 residues. The CDR3 region is CASSLWGALSSYNEQFF. CDR3 DNA: TGTGCCAGCAGCTTGTGGGGAGCCCTGAGCTCCTACAATGAGCAGTTCTTC.

Regarding this clone: Other DNA variants within this sample encode the same CDR3. CDR3 in DNA: TGTGCCAGTAGCAGGGGCTCTGGGGCCAACGTCCTGACTTTC. This sequence encodes CASSRGSGANVLTF. The chain recombines TRBV19 with TRBJ2-6; TRBD1 is a possible D gene (6 bases). CDR1 is LNHDA, CDR2 SQIVND, per germline (reference sequence). The CDR3 is made up of 14 amino acids. Trimming stripped 6 bases from V and 0 bases from J, with 6 bases between.

The chain is built from TRBV11-2 and TRBJ2-7; D not certain. Between the trimmed V and J ends, which lost 2 bases and 6 bases, there was a span of 5 bases. Looked up from germline, CDR1 is SGHAT and CDR2 is FQNNGV. The CDR3 totals 11 residues. The CDR3 reads CASSLSREQYF. CDR3 sequence (DNA): TGTGCCAGCAGCTTATCCCGCGAGCAGTACTTC.

This clone has only one observation. The chain employs TRBV5-1 and TRBJ2-3; a weak D match, TRBD1 (6 bases). This CDR3 spans 15 amino acids. Germline loops: CDR1 SGHRS, CDR2 YFSETQ. The ends were cut back, 0 bases at V and 3 bases at J, with 11 bases in the middle. This CDR3 reads CASSLVVGATDTQYF. In nucleotides, the CDR3 is TGCGCCAGCAGCTTGGTTGTGGGGGCGACAGATACGCAGTATTTT.

In its sample, this clone was seen a few times. The chain uses TRBV7-3 and TRBJ2-3, with 7 bases matching TRBD2. The CDR3 is made up of 15 amino acids. Germline CDR1 and CDR2: SGHTA and FQGTGA. Trimming at V came to 3 bases and at J to 3 bases, leaving 6 bases not matched to a gene. The CDR3 bases are TGTGCCAGCAGCTTCTCGGGACTACCTACAGATACGCAGTATTTT. This translates into CASSFSGLPTDTQYF.

The chain has TRBV6-5 and TRBJ1-2; 8 bases map to TRBD1. This CDR3 region has 14 residues. V trimming: 6 bases; J trimming: 7 bases; junction bases outside the gene matches: 10. Germline CDR1 is MNHEY and CDR2 is SVGAGI. CDR3 residues: CASSTGQGVFGYTF. The DNA for the CDR3 is TGTGCCAGCAGCACCGGACAGGGAGTCTTTGGCTACACCTTC.

The chain links TRBV24-1 to TRBJ2-5, with D maybe TRBD1 (5 bases). Germline values: CDR1 KGHDR, CDR2 SFDVKD. The CDR3 has 13 amino acids. Trimming took off 3 bases at V and 5 bases at J, with 9 bases between the two ends. The CDR3: CATSDPGLETQYF. The CDR3 DNA sequence: TGTGCCACCAGTGATCCAGGGCTGGAGACCCAGTACTTC.

This clone showed up just once. The chain is built from TRBV30 and TRBJ1-1, with TRBD1 identical over 7 bases. Trimming at V came to 1 base and at J to 4 bases, leaving 9 bases not matched to a gene. Germline V lookup: CDR1 GTSNPN, CDR2 SVGIG (reference sequence). The CDR3 has 15 residues. CDR3 sequence: CAWSAQQGWVTEAFF. CDR3 sequence (DNA): TGTGCCTGGAGTGCCCAACAGGGGTGGGTCACTGAAGCTTTCTTT. Using reference TRBV30 and TRBJ1-1 for the parts outside the CDR3, the full variable domain is SQTIHQWPATLVQPVGSPLSLECTVEGTSNPNLYWYRQAAGRGLQLLFYSVGIGQISSEVPQNLSASRPQDRQFILSSKKLLLSDSGFYLCAWSAQQGWVTEAFFGQGTRLTVV.

The chain is built from TRBV15 and TRBJ2-7; TRBD2 matches at 11 bases. Germline V gene data show CDR1 as LNHNV and CDR2 as YYDKDF (reference sequence). This CDR3 is built from 16 residues. Trimming took 2 bases from V and 1 from J; bases not matched to a gene: 4. The DNA for the CDR3 is TGTGCCACCAGCAGAACCGGGACTAGCGGTTCCTACGAGCAGTACTTC. This sequence encodes CATSRTGTSGSYEQYF.

The chain links TRBV29-1 to TRBJ1-1; possibly TRBD1 for D (5 bases). Germline assignment: CDR1 SQVTM and CDR2 ANQGSEA. Trimming took 3 bases from V and 1 from J, leaving 9 bases between them. There are 13 residues in the CDR3. The DNA of the CDR3 is TGCAGCGTTGAGACAGTCGAGAACACTGAAGCTTTCTTT. The encoded protein is CSVETVENTEAFF.

The chain is built from TRBV6-5 and TRBJ1-1; D remains unclear. Germline V CDR1 and CDR2: MNHEY, SVGAGI. V lost 6 bases and J 2 bases, leaving 10 bases between the germline ends. The CDR3 contains 13 residues. The CDR3 DNA reads as TGTGCCAGCAGGACAACGGTTAACACTGAAGCTTTCTTT. Encoded protein: CASRTTVNTEAFF.

The gene calls are TRBV30 and TRBJ1-6; D possibly corresponds to TRBD1 (5 bases). V was cut by 8 bases and J by 7 bases, with 15 bases left in between. The CDR3 totals 13 residues. From germline, CDR1 is GTSNPN and CDR2 SVGIG (reference sequence). The CDR3 loop reads CAASGTDNSPLHF. DNA for the CDR3: TGTGCCGCCTCCGGGACTGACAATTCACCCCTCCACTTT. Filled out from reference TRBV30 and TRBJ1-6, the complete variable domain reads SQTIHQWPATLVQPVGSPLSLECTVEGTSNPNLYWYRQAAGRGLQLLFYSVGIGQISSEVPQNLSASRPQDRQFILSSKKLLLSDSGFYLCAASGTDNSPLHFGNGTRLTVT.